These T cell receptor beta chains were read from a single sample in a study of T-cell reconstitution after alpha-beta-depleted transplantation in children. Via MiXCR, TCRdb re-called the PCR reads, giving one row per CDR3 protein. The sample yields about 900,000 distinct CDR3 sequences, 25% to 35% seen once. Specimen: PBMCs, mostly from graft donor cells, collected 360 days after TCRalphabeta/CD19-depleted stem cell transplant. All receptors come from a boy in the first two years of life who had a stem cell transplant for SCID, so the T cells may come from the graft donor. The conserved cysteine and the conserved F or W are not part of the CDR3 here. The listing skips clone size in some rows; elsewhere it reads once, few, many or a size class.

V | size | CDR3
TRBV12-3/TRBV12-4 | many | ASSLSGGADTQY
TRBV7-6 | . | ASSLGLAGSGTDTQY
TRBV7-2 | . | ASSMGHWNTGELF
TRBV2 | . | ASRRGGFYEQY
TRBV12-3/TRBV12-4 | few | ASSLNQGKGYGYT
TRBV7-2 | . | ASSSPSYYNEQF
TRBV7-8 | once | ASSLAWAGIAHSRETQY
TRBV28 | . | ASRVVLGGGSNEQF
TRBV5-1 | . | ASSPACGTQY
TRBV6-5 | . | ASSSEAGANVLT
TRBV5-1 | . | ASSWDGPNTGELF
TRBV4-1 | few | ASKGGRTIYEQY
TRBV29-1 | . | SAHGVRYNEQF
TRBV7-9 | few | ASSLAEGPSSYNEQF
TRBV20-1 | . | SASRTGSNQPQH
TRBV13 | many | ASSSPGRNSDTQY
TRBV12-3/TRBV12-4 | . | ASSSPPIGEGDYGYT
TRBV4-3 | few | ASSPEKTTSGYEQY
TRBV25-1 | . | ASSDTGRGGYGYT
TRBV20-1 | few | SATPGGSSYNEQF
TRBV9 | . | ASSGLSTDTQY
TRBV12-3/TRBV12-4 | . | ASRGQAGEKLF
TRBV7-2 | . | ASSHQAGLEF
TRBV5-1 | many | ASSPRGQGSDTQY
TRBV6-5 | few | ASSYSRWQLTDTQY
TRBV20-1 | few | SARGDEVPGEQF
TRBV3-1 | . | ASSQDTVNTEAF
TRBV9 | . | ASSDGLSLDHEQF
TRBV5-5 | . | ASSSTGVSNQPQH
TRBV5-5 | few | ASRLSTGVPDTQY